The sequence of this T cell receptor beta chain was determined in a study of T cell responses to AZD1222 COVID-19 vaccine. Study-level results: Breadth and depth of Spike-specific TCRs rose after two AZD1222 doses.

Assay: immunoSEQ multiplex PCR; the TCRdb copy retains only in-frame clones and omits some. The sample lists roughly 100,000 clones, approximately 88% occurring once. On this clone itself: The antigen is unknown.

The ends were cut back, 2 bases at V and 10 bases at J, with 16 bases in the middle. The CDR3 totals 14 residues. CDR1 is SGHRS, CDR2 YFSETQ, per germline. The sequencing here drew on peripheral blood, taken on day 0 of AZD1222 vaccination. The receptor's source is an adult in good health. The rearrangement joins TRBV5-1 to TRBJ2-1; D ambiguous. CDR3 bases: TGCGCCAGCAGCTTTGGTAGCTTAATGGGGGAGCAGTTCTTC. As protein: CASSFGSLMGEQFF.